The 4 T cell receptor beta chains below all came from one sample that was sequenced in a study of neurological immune-mediated disorders. A single record per CDR3 protein comes from TCRdb applying MiXCR to the 5' RACE reads. Of approximately 28,000 distinct CDR3 sequences in the sample, less than 15% are singletons; the top ten hold under 6.5%. The time point was: technical triplicate 2. The sample was CD4+ T cells from blood. These receptors originate from a female donor with HTLV-1-associated myelopathy (HAM/TSP).

This clonotype was observed many times. The gene calls are TRBV7-9 and TRBJ2-3; 8 bases are a match to TRBD1. The CDR3 consists of 17 residues. Per the germline V gene, CDR1 is SEHNR and CDR2 is FQNEAQ (reference sequence). V trimming: 5 bases; J trimming: 2 bases; junction bases outside the gene matches: 12. In DNA, the CDR3 is TGTGCCAGCAGCCCGCGAGTGGGGACAGGCCACACAGATACGCAGTATTTT. It encodes CASSPRVGTGHTDTQYF.

At least ten counts were recorded for this clonotype. This chain joins TRBV20-1 and TRBJ1-3, with 7 bases fitting TRBD1. The CDR3 totals 15 residues. The V gene's germline CDR1 is DFQATT and CDR2 SNEGSKA (reference sequence). Trimming took 0 bases from V and 2 from J; bases not matched to a gene: 4. The chain's CDR3 is CSARDLRGPGNTIYF. CDR3 nucleotide sequence: TGCAGTGCTAGAGATTTGAGGGGGCCTGGAAACACCATATATTTT.

This clonotype was detected ten times or more. The chain employs TRBV7-9 and TRBJ1-4; D remains unclear. Germline CDR1 reads SEHNR; CDR2 reads FQNEAQ (reference sequence). This CDR3 has 17 residues. The V end lost 4 bases, the J end lost 5 bases, and 20 bases lay between the germline ends. CDR3 nucleotide sequence: TGTGCCAGCAGCTCCATCTTAGCGGCCGGTACCAATGAAAAACTGTTTTTT. Translated, it gives CASSSILAAGTNEKLFF. The entire variable domain, with the rest obtained from reference TRBV7-9 and TRBJ1-4, is as follows: DTGVSQNPRHKITKRGQNVTFRCDPISEHNRLYWYRQTLGQGPEFLTYFQNEAQLEKSRLLSDRFSAERPKGSFSTLEIQRTEQGDSAMYLCASSSILAAGTNEKLFFGSGTQLSVL.

This clonotype was seen at least ten times. This chain uses TRBV24-1 with TRBJ1-3, with D uncertain. The length of the CDR3 is 15 residues. Germline V gene sequence: CDR1 KGHDR, CDR2 SFDVKD. V lost 3 bases and J 0 bases, leaving 8 bases between the germline ends. The CDR3 region is CATSDIGDSGNTIYF. DNA for the CDR3: TGTGCCACCAGTGATATCGGGGACTCTGGAAACACCATATATTTT.